This T cell receptor beta chain was identified during a study of blood T cell repertoires in COVID-19. At the level of the study: The United States, Italy and Spain provided the acute and convalescent COVID-19 samples. In each case, the material was cDNA or gDNA derived from T cells, B-cell-depleted T cells, or PBMCs.

TCRdb's copy holds only in-frame clones and misses some; the assay was immunoSEQ multiplex PCR. The repertoire consists of under 60,000 clones, with 60% to 80% occurring once and the leading ten covering about 20%. Germline CDR1 and CDR2: MNHEY and SMNVEV (reference sequence). This CDR3 is built from 14 residues. V lost 7 bases to trimming and J lost 4 bases; unmatched junction nucleotides: 7. What was sequenced was peripheral blood. The rearrangement links TRBV27 to TRBJ2-3, with 8 bases lining up with TRBD2. The clonotype comes from a human donor with active or convalescent COVID-19. The donor label of this sample is uncertain. The DNA for the CDR3 is TGTGCCAGCATGGGAGCGGGAGTCGCAGATACGCAGTATTTT. It encodes CASMGAGVADTQYF.